These 25 T cell receptor beta chains share one sample of origin, sequenced in a study of T cells in Graves' hyperthyroidism and ophthalmopathy (dated by TCRdb to between 2018 and 2021). The library came from multiplex PCR. Sequencing relied on an Illumina HiSeq 2000. The TCR beta CDR3 regions were amplified from RNA transcripts. The first round of RT-PCR for the TCR CDR3 was performed with the HTBI primer set and the Qiagen OneStep RT-PCR kit. TCRdb applied fastp at Q25 and MiXCR to the public reads, then kept only in-frame beta chains. Each record represents a unique CDR3 protein, reported with the most common genes and DNA among its rows. The sample table holds over 500,000 distinct CDR3 sequences, of which less than 15% were seen once. The ten biggest clones cover around 14% of the sample. The sequenced material came from blood. The receptor set was obtained from a woman in her thirties or forties with Graves' hyperthyroidism.

As for this clonotype: One end of the junction fails to match germline, which may point to a read error. The chain has TRBV5-1 and TRBJ2-7; maybe TRBD2 (6 bases). There are 15 residues in the CDR3. Germline lookup yields CDR1 SGHRS and CDR2 YFSETQ. DNA for the CDR3: TGTGCCAGTAGCGGAGTACAGCCTCTACCCTACGAGCAGTACTTC. Translation gives CASSGVQPLPYEQYF. The full variable domain, its missing parts supplied by reference TRBV5-1 and TRBJ2-7, is KAGVTQTPRYLIKTRGQQVTLSCSPISGHRSVSWYQQTPGQGLQFLFEYFSETQRNKGNFPGRFSGRQFSNSRSEMNVSTLELGDSALYLCASSGVQPLPYEQYFGPGTRLTVT.

The chain is built from TRBV20-1 and TRBJ1-5, with D possibly TRBD1 on 6 matching bases. In germline, CDR1 is DFQATT, CDR2 SNEGSKA (reference sequence). Between the trimmed V and J ends, which lost 3 bases and 3 bases, there was a span of 18 bases. The CDR3 runs 16 residues. The CDR3 sequence is CSARWGGAMNNQPQHF. CDR3 sequence (DNA): TGCAGTGCTAGGTGGGGGGGCGCGATGAACAATCAGCCCCAGCATTTT.

Concerning this clonotype itself: This may be a read error, as it is one base from a much larger clone. The chain recombines TRBV3-1 with TRBJ1-4; D is undetermined. Per the germline V gene, CDR1 is LGHDT and CDR2 is YNNKEL (reference sequence). The CDR3 runs 14 residues. This chain's CDR3 is CTSSQDTSGEKLFF. CDR3 DNA: TGTACCAGCAGCCAAGATACCTCGGGTGAAAAACTGTTTTTT.

This clonotype was recorded a few times. The rearrangement links TRBV30 to TRBJ1-2, with D possibly being TRBD1 (5 bases). V was trimmed by 5 bases and J by 6 bases, leaving 13 bases between them. Germline values: CDR1 GTSNPN, CDR2 SVGIG (reference sequence). The CDR3 length is 12 residues. The CDR3 reads CAWATGGDGYTF. The CDR3 coding sequence is TGTGCCTGGGCTACAGGAGGCGATGGCTACACCTTC.

Only a few counts were recorded for this clonotype. The rearrangement uses TRBV5-1 and TRBJ2-1; D perhaps matches TRBD1 (6 bases). V gave up 4 bases and J gave up 0 bases, with 14 bases separating them. The CDR3 totals 16 residues. Germline loops: CDR1 SGHRS, CDR2 YFSETQ. The CDR3 coding sequence is TGCGCCAGCAGCATTTCGGACAGCAGCTCCTACAATGAGCAGTTCTTC. The encoded protein is CASSISDSSSYNEQFF.

In its sample, this clonotype was seen many times. The junction departs from the called germline gene at one end, perhaps through a read error. V is TRBV18 and J is TRBJ2-2; D is uncertain. The CDR3 spans 13 residues. Germline-derived CDR1 and CDR2 are KGHSH and LQKENI. The CDR3 protein is CASSPSDTGELFF. The CDR3 DNA reads as TGCGCCAGCAGCCCCAGCGACACCGGGGAGCTGTTTTTT.

The rearrangement uses TRBV10-3 and TRBJ2-7; 8 bases map to TRBD1. The V gene's germline CDR1 is ENHRY and CDR2 SYGVKD. This CDR3 has 16 residues. The V gene end was trimmed by 0 bases and the J gene end by 0 bases; junction bases not matched to a gene: 4. CDR3 in amino acids: CAISESRTGNSYEQYF. CDR3 DNA sequence: TGTGCCATCAGTGAGTCGCGGACAGGGAACTCCTACGAGCAGTACTTC.

The sample holds many counts of this clonotype. The chain carries TRBV20-1 and TRBJ1-1, with 7 bases matching TRBD1. The CDR3 has 14 residues. From germline, CDR1 is DFQATT and CDR2 SNEGSKA (reference sequence). V trimming: 2 bases; J trimming: 7 bases; junction bases outside the gene matches: 10. The CDR3 DNA is TGCAGTGCTAGACCGACAGGGCGCCCGGGTGAAGCTTTCTTT. It encodes CSARPTGRPGEAFF.

This chain joins TRBV18 and TRBJ2-1; 7 nucleotides line up with TRBD2. CDR1 is KGHSH and CDR2 is LQKENI in the germline V gene. Unmatched junction bases numbered 10, after V lost 2 bases and J lost 9 bases. The length of the CDR3 is 15 residues. The CDR3 sequence: CASSPGLAEFSEQFF. The CDR3 region has the DNA TGTGCCAGCTCACCAGGGCTAGCGGAGTTCAGTGAGCAGTTCTTC. Full variable domain (outside the CDR3, taken from reference TRBV18 and TRBJ2-1): NAGVMQNPRHLVRRRGQEARLRCSPMKGHSHVYWYRQLPEEGLKFMVYLQKENIIDESGMPKERFSAEFPKEGPSILRIQQVVRGDSAAYFCASSPGLAEFSEQFFGPGTRLTVL.

Many counts were recorded for this clonotype. The chain combines TRBV20-1 with TRBJ2-3; no definite D call. Germline V gene lookup returns CDR1 DFQATT and CDR2 SNEGSKA (reference sequence). Trimming took 3 bases from V and 4 from J, leaving 14 bases between them. This CDR3 comprises 14 residues. CDR3 sequence: CSASPILSADTQYF. The CDR3 region has the DNA TGCAGTGCTAGTCCGATTCTTTCTGCAGATACGCAGTATTTT.

V and J are TRBV29-1 and TRBJ1-2; the match to TRBD1 covers 9 bases. V shed 5 bases and J 4 bases; nucleotides not matched to a gene: 11. The CDR3 covers 15 residues. The germline V gene encodes CDR1 SQVTM and CDR2 ANQGSEA. CDR3 coding DNA: TGCAGCGTTAATGGGAAGACAGGGGGGAGCTATGGCTACACCTTC. Its translation is CSVNGKTGGSYGYTF.

This clonotype was found a few times. This rearrangement joins TRBV4-1 to TRBJ2-5; D gene unclear. Per germline, CDR1 MGHRA and CDR2 YSYEKL. The CDR3 has 14 residues. The V end was cut by 2 bases, the J end by 5 bases, with 12 bases between. CDR3 sequence (DNA): TGCGCCAGCAGCCAACCCACAGTCAGGGAGACCCAGTACTTC. Protein: CASSQPTVRETQYF.

This clonotype has at least ten counts. DNA for the CDR3: TGTGCCAGCAGGCGCGGGGAAGAGACCCAGTACTTC. Encoded protein: CASRRGEETQYF. This chain connects TRBV7-2 to TRBJ2-5; D is perhaps TRBD2 (6 bases). The germline gives CDR1 SGHTA, CDR2 FQGNSA. Deletions cut 6 bases from V and 3 bases from J, with 8 bases between. This CDR3 spans 12 amino acids.

This clonotype was observed many times. V and J are TRBV2 and TRBJ2-7; D gene uncertain. The germline V gene encodes CDR1 SNHLY and CDR2 FYNNEI. The CDR3 sequence is 13 residues long. V lost 1 base and J lost 2, with 6 bases in between. Here the CDR3 DNA reads TGTGCCAGCAGTGAAGGGGTTACCTACGAGCAGTACTTC. Its translation: CASSEGVTYEQYF. Full variable domain (rest looked up from reference TRBV2 and TRBJ2-7): EPEVTQTPSHQVTQMGQEVILRCVPISNHLYFYWYRQILGQKVEFLVSFYNNEISEKSEIFDDQFSVERPDGSNFTLKIRSTKLEDSAMYFCASSEGVTYEQYFGPGTRLTVT.

This clonotype was counted many times. The chain has TRBV30 and TRBJ1-2; D is possibly TRBD1 (6 bases). In germline, CDR1 is GTSNPN, CDR2 SVGIG (reference sequence). CDR3 length: 14 residues. Trimming took 2 bases from V and 2 from J, leaving 12 bases between them. CDR3 region: CAWSNVRGNYGYTF. The CDR3, as DNA: TGTGCCTGGAGTAATGTCAGGGGAAACTATGGCTACACCTTC.

V gene TRBV9 combines with J gene TRBJ2-1, with D tentatively TRBD2 (6 bases). The V and J ends lost 0 bases and 3 bases respectively, with 19 bases between them. Germline V gene lookup returns CDR1 SGDLS and CDR2 YYNGEE. The CDR3 sequence is 18 residues long. CDR3 DNA: TGTGCCAGCAGCGTAGCTAGAACTAGCAATGTCATCTACAATGAGCAGTTCTTC. Translated, it gives CASSVARTSNVIYNEQFF.

The chain uses TRBV7-8 and TRBJ1-2; 11 bases align to TRBD1. CDR1 SGHVS and CDR2 FQNEAQ come from the germline V gene. There are 17 residues in the CDR3. V was pared by 2 bases and J by 2 bases, with 7 bases of the junction left unmatched. The DNA of the CDR3 is TGTGCCAGCAGCTTACTTGGACAGGGGGCGCGCAACTATGGCTACACCTTC. Its protein is CASSLLGQGARNYGYTF.

This clonotype was observed a few times. V is TRBV5-6 and J is TRBJ1-2; D gene uncertain. This CDR3 is 13 amino acids long. Germline loops: CDR1 SGHDT, CDR2 YYEEEE. Trimming removed 3 bases at V and 1 base at J, with 7 bases between. In nucleotides, the CDR3 is TGTGCCAGCAGCTCGATGGATAACTATGGCTACACCTTC. Its protein is CASSSMDNYGYTF. Together with reference TRBV5-6 and TRBJ1-2, the CDR3 gives the full variable domain: DAGVTQSPTHLIKTRGQQVTLRCSPKSGHDTVSWYQQALGQGPQFIFQYYEEEERQRGNFPDRFSGHQFPNYSSELNVNALLLGDSALYLCASSSMDNYGYTFGSGTRLTVV.

At least ten counts were recorded for this clonotype. The chain combines TRBV5-1 with TRBJ2-5, with D hard to call. Trimming removed 5 bases at V and 0 bases at J, with 2 bases between. This CDR3 spans 11 amino acids. Looked up from germline, CDR1 is SGHRS and CDR2 is YFSETQ. This CDR3 reads CASRNQETQYF. CDR3 in DNA: TGCGCCAGCAGGAACCAAGAGACCCAGTACTTC. Together with reference TRBV5-1 and TRBJ2-5, the CDR3 gives the full variable domain: KAGVTQTPRYLIKTRGQQVTLSCSPISGHRSVSWYQQTPGQGLQFLFEYFSETQRNKGNFPGRFSGRQFSNSRSEMNVSTLELGDSALYLCASRNQETQYFGPGTRLLVL.

This clonotype was observed at least ten times. The V call is TRBV30, the J call TRBJ2-5; 8 nucleotides agree with TRBD1. The CDR3 has 15 amino acids. The V segment lost 2 bases and the J segment 4 bases; nucleotides outside the gene matches: 9. Germline V lookup: CDR1 GTSNPN, CDR2 SVGIG (reference sequence). As DNA, the CDR3 is TGTGCCTGGAGTTATGGAGACAGGGGATCAGAGACCCAGTACTTC. Residues: CAWSYGDRGSETQYF.

This clonotype came up a few times. V is TRBV27 and J is TRBJ2-7, with D maybe TRBD2 (6 bases). Germline CDR1 reads MNHEY; CDR2 reads SMNVEV (reference sequence). V dropped 3 bases and J dropped 2 bases, with 20 bases sitting between them. CDR3 length: 17 amino acids. This chain's CDR3 is CASSFWSIGGATYEQYF. The CDR3 DNA reads as TGTGCCAGCAGTTTCTGGTCTATCGGGGGTGCAACCTACGAGCAGTACTTC.

This clonotype was counted between two and nine times. This rearrangement joins TRBV28 to TRBJ1-1; D perhaps matches TRBD1 (5 bases). The V end was cut by 3 bases, the J end by 2 bases, with 16 bases between. In germline, CDR1 is MDHEN, CDR2 SYDVKM. The CDR3 covers 16 residues. The CDR3 here is CASSFLRWGKNTEAFF. The CDR3, as DNA: TGTGCCAGCAGTTTTTTACGGTGGGGGAAAAACACTGAAGCTTTCTTT.

The chain has TRBV12-3 or TRBV12-4 and TRBJ2-2; the D gene is possibly TRBD2 (5 bases). V was clipped by 6 bases and J by 7 bases, with 9 bases between them. The CDR3 sequence is 12 residues long. DNA for the CDR3: TGTGCCAGCAGCCCAGCGGTCGGGGAGCTGTTTTTT. Translated, it gives CASSPAVGELFF.

This clonotype was counted only a few times. The CDR3 sequence is CASSQITLAGGTEQFF. DNA for the CDR3: TGTGCCAGCAGCCAAATAACCCTAGCGGGAGGCACTGAGCAGTTCTTC. The chain has TRBV14 and TRBJ2-1, with TRBD2 identical over 11 bases. CDR1 is SGHDN and CDR2 is FVKESK in the germline V gene. V was pared by 2 bases and J by 9 bases, with 9 bases of the junction left unmatched. The CDR3 has 16 amino acids.

The V call is TRBV6-2 or TRBV6-3, the J call TRBJ1-3, with D unresolved. V was shortened by 4 bases and J by 3 bases, with 4 bases between the two germline ends. The CDR3 has 12 amino acids. Germline V gene data show CDR1 as MNHEY and CDR2 as SVGEGT. Here the CDR3 DNA reads TGTGCCAGCAGTTGGAATGGAAACACCATATATTTT. This gives the protein CASSWNGNTIYF.